This section outlines one TCR beta chain sequence together with its context. This sample is part of a study of monozygotic twins with cystic fibrosis. Between the trimmed V and J ends, which lost 6 bases and 1 base, there was a span of 10 bases. The germline V gene has CDR1 SGHNT and CDR2 YYREEE (reference sequence). The CDR3 contains 13 residues. Profiling relied on immunoSEQ multiplex PCR, and the TCRdb table lists in-frame clones only, not all of them. The table records approximately 32,000 clones, just over 95% of them present only once. Sequencing was done on a sample of blood. V gene TRBV5-4 combines with J gene TRBJ1-2; maybe TRBD1 (5 bases). The receptor comes from a girl under 10 years old with cystic fibrosis. The DNA of the CDR3 is TGTGCCAGCAAGCCCGACAGTAACTATGGCTACACCTTC. Translation: CASKPDSNYGYTF.